This passage covers 17 T cell receptor beta chains from one sample sequenced in a study of T cells in localized non-small cell lung cancer (TCRdb year 2020). To prepare the library, the immunoSEQ multiplex PCR assay was applied. In TCRdb, the immuneACCESS table is reduced to in-frame sequences with V and J assigned. These tables do not hold every clone; where another copy was compared, an unresolved V gene accounts for under half, and the others remain unexplained. Recorded for this sample are about 1,800 clones; 36% of them occurred a single time. The ten top clones hold approximately 6.5% of the sample. The starting material was lung tumor tissue, obtained before any cancer treatment. These receptor sequences come from a female donor over 55 with stage II squamous cell lung carcinoma.

This clone is classed as large (0.1 to 1%). The rearrangement uses TRBV11-3 and TRBJ2-1; TRBD2 might be the D (7 bases). The CDR3 contains 15 residues. Germline V CDR1 and CDR2: SGHNT, YENEEA. V lost 3 bases and J lost 4, with 13 bases in between. CDR3 sequence (DNA): TGTGCCAGCAGCTTGGGGGCGGGAGTTTACAATGAGCAGTTCTTC. Translation: CASSLGAGVYNEQFF.

The rearrangement uses TRBV10-2 and TRBJ2-3, with D tentatively TRBD1 (5 bases). The V gene's germline CDR1 is WSHSY and CDR2 SAAADI. This CDR3 is 14 amino acids long. V was shortened by 4 bases and J by 1 base, with 9 bases between the two germline ends. CDR3 sequence reads: CASSGPQGTDTQYF. In DNA form, the CDR3 reads TGCGCCAGCAGTGGACCACAGGGCACAGATACGCAGTATTTT.

This clone came up a few times. The V and J genes are TRBV12-2 and TRBJ1-1. TRBV12-2 is a known pseudogene. This CDR3 is 15 amino acids long. CDR3 nucleotide sequence: TGTGCCACAAGAGCAGGTCTGGCGGTTAACACTGAAGCTTTCTTT. Translating gives CATRAGLAVNTEAFF.

This clone was seen only a few times. This chain links TRBV9 with TRBJ2-5, with D tentatively TRBD1 or TRBD2 (5 bases each). V was pared by 4 bases and J by 4 bases, with 11 bases between. Germline CDR1 reads SGDLS; CDR2 reads YYNGEE. The CDR3 consists of 13 residues. The CDR3 bases are TGTGCCAGCAGCCCTGGGGGTTCAGAGACCCAGTACTTC. Amino acids: CASSPGGSETQYF.

This clone was counted only a few times. V and J are TRBV4-1 and TRBJ2-2; the match to TRBD2 covers 7 bases. CDR3 size: 17 residues. V shed 0 bases, J shed 4 bases, and the junction held 8 bases outside the gene matches. From germline, CDR1 is MGHRA and CDR2 YSYEKL. The CDR3 DNA follows: TGCGCCAGCAGCCAAGAATCGGCGGGGGAGCTCACCGGGGAGCTGTTTTTT. It codes for CASSQESAGELTGELFF.

This clone has a handful of counts. The chain employs TRBV7-1 and TRBJ2-3; the match to TRBD2 covers 9 bases. TRBV7-1 has ORF status, its function being uncertain. Germline trimming cut 5 bases from V and 1 base from J; bases unmatched to any gene: 10. The CDR3 runs to 17 residues. This chain's CDR3 is CASSPWVSSGGTDTQYF. DNA of the CDR3: TGTGCCAGCAGCCCCTGGGTTTCTAGCGGGGGCACAGATACGCAGTATTTT.

This rearrangement joins TRBV10-2 to TRBJ2-3, with TRBD2 matching 9 bases. Germline V gives CDR1 WSHSY, CDR2 SAAADI. This CDR3 is built from 17 residues. J lost 2 bases, V lost 5 bases, and 11 bases had no gene match. The CDR3 DNA reads TGCGCCAGCAGTCACGACCGGACTAGCGCGTACACAGATACGCAGTATTTT. This translates into CASSHDRTSAYTDTQYF.

This clone occurred a few times. The V call is TRBV6-8, the J call TRBJ2-7; no firm D call. The germline V gene encodes CDR1 MNHGY and CDR2 SAAAGT. V lost 5 bases and J lost 0, with 11 bases in between. The CDR3 runs to 14 residues. In DNA, the CDR3 is TGTGCCAGCAGTCGGGTTCTGAGCTCCTACGAGCAGTACTTC. Its translation is CASSRVLSSYEQYF.

This rearrangement joins TRBV6-8 to TRBJ1-1; no reliable D call. Trimming left V 5 bases short and J 5 bases short, with 15 bases between. Germline lookup yields CDR1 MNHGY and CDR2 SAAAGT. The CDR3 runs 14 residues. The DNA of the CDR3 is TGTGCCAGCAGTAGACTTGGGAGGAGGACTGAAGCTTTCTTT. Translated, it gives CASSRLGRRTEAFF.

This rearrangement joins TRBV18 to TRBJ1-6, with 9 bases matching TRBD1. V was clipped by 5 bases and J by 8 bases; unmatched bases: 1. Germline V CDR1 and CDR2: KGHSH, LQKENI. The CDR3 runs 13 residues. The chain's CDR3 is CASSRDRDSPLHF. The DNA for the CDR3 is TGTGCCAGCTCAAGGGACAGGGATTCACCCCTCCACTTT. The full variable domain, in which reference TRBV18 and TRBJ1-6 provide the parts outside the CDR3, is NAGVMQNPRHLVRRRGQEARLRCSPMKGHSHVYWYRQLPEEGLKFMVYLQKENIIDESGMPKERFSAEFPKEGPSILRIQQVVRGDSAAYFCASSRDRDSPLHFGNGTRLTVT.

The chain uses TRBV28 and TRBJ2-3; D unresolved. The germline V gene has CDR1 MDHEN and CDR2 SYDVKM. This CDR3 has 12 residues. V was pared by 3 bases and J by 4 bases, with 5 bases between. The DNA of the CDR3 is TGTGCCAGCAGTTTCTGGCCAGATACGCAGTATTTT. Residues: CASSFWPDTQYF.

This chain connects TRBV19 to TRBJ2-7; D not resolved. The CDR3 spans 12 residues. V lost 8 bases and J lost 0, with 8 bases in between. CDR1 and CDR2 (germline): LNHDA, SQIVND (reference sequence). The CDR3 sequence: CASPDGSYEQYF. CDR3 bases: TGTGCCAGTCCGGACGGCTCCTACGAGCAGTACTTC.

The chain combines TRBV6-8 with TRBJ2-7; TRBD1 agrees at 9 bases. The trim removed 4 bases at V and 7 bases at J, leaving 8 bases unmatched. The CDR3 length is 14 residues. Germline-derived CDR1 and CDR2 are MNHGY and SAAAGT. DNA of the CDR3: TGTGCCAGCAGTTCCCTAGGACAGGGGAGAGAGCAGTACTTC. It is translated as CASSSLGQGREQYF.

This clone was picked up a small number of times. The rearrangement uses TRBV6-8 and TRBJ1-2; 8 positions agree with TRBD1. Germline V lookup: CDR1 MNHGY, CDR2 SAAAGT. The V segment lost 4 bases and the J segment 7 bases; nucleotides outside the gene matches: 2. This CDR3 contains 12 residues. Here the CDR3 reads CASSSDRAGYTF. The CDR3, as DNA: TGTGCCAGCAGTTCGGACAGGGCTGGCTACACCTTC.

This clone has just a few counts. This chain links TRBV5-3 with TRBJ1-1; the D is unclear. TRBV5-3 is flagged as an ORF with uncertain function. The V end lost 0 bases, the J end lost 0 bases, and 12 bases lay between the germline ends. This CDR3 comprises 16 residues. The CDR3 DNA reads as TGTGCCAGAAGCTTGGCCCATCGAACCTTGAACACTGAAGCTTTCTTT. The encoded protein is CARSLAHRTLNTEAFF.

The CDR3 loop is CASSEFGPTGVGYTF. Here the CDR3 DNA reads TGCGCCAGCAGTGAATTCGGCCCAACCGGTGTGGGCTACACCTTC. V is TRBV10-2 and J is TRBJ1-2; D unclear. V was clipped by 3 bases and J by 8 bases, with 19 bases between them. CDR3 length equals 15 residues. CDR1 and CDR2 (germline): WSHSY, SAAADI.

This clone has only a few counts. The chain carries TRBV9 and TRBJ1-6; possible D gene TRBD1, 5 bases. In germline, CDR1 is SGDLS, CDR2 YYNGEE. CDR3 length equals 13 residues. Trimming took 3 bases from V and 10 from J, leaving 11 bases between them. The chain's CDR3 is CASSDKGVSPLHF. The CDR3 region has the DNA TGTGCCAGCAGCGACAAAGGGGTATCACCCCTCCACTTT.